The text below deals with one T cell receptor beta chain. Per the study methods: Estimates of nucleated cell counts were drawn from the amplification of reference gene primers. Profiled with immunoSEQ multiplex PCR; TCRdb holds only in-frame clones, not every one. That table gives V, J and clone size, and the DNA gave D and trimming. The sample records 80,000 to 95,000 clones, around four fifths being singletons. Trimming shortened V by 1 base and J by 4 bases, and 10 bases separated the two germline ends. Germline lookup yields CDR1 LGHDT and CDR2 YNNKEL (reference sequence). This CDR3 is built from 14 residues. These data are taken from a study of blood T cell repertoires in COVID-19. Whole-study context: Material from acute and convalescent COVID-19 was sourced from the United States, Italy and Spain. T cells, B-cell-depleted T cells, or PBMCs provided the cDNA or gDNA that served as material.

The chain has TRBV3-1 (or the pseudogene TRBV3-2) and TRBJ1-1, with D uncertain. The source of this sequence is a woman of 80 years or more with active or convalescent COVID-19. Sequences were obtained from peripheral blood. CDR3 nucleotides: TGTGCCAGCAGCCAAGGTCCCGAGGGCACTGAAGCTTTCTTT. Translation gives CASSQGPEGTEAFF.